This T cell receptor (beta chain) derives from a study of blood T cells in healthy people across ages. Only a few counts were recorded for this clonotype. No antigen is known for it. Germline V gives CDR1 DFQATT, CDR2 SNEGSKA (reference sequence). There are 15 residues in the CDR3. V was shortened by 0 bases and J by 0 bases, with 11 bases between the two germline ends. Sample-barcoded 5' priming and a J-beta primer mix drove a second PCR of roughly 7 to 11 cycles. TCRdb reanalysed the 5' RACE reads using MiXCR and keeps one entry per CDR3 protein. The sample carries about 1.6 million distinct CDR3 sequences, about 32% recorded once. Study-wide points: A roughly linear fall in TCR beta diversity per million T cells was seen with increasing age. Considered underestimates were the diversity estimates obtained from one million T cells.

Sample: blood. This chain joins TRBV20-1 and TRBJ1-1; D gene uncertain. The clonotype comes from a woman aged 25 to 39 in good health. The chain's CDR3 is CSARDPHALNTEAFF. CDR3 DNA sequence: TGCAGTGCTAGAGACCCTCATGCTTTGAACACTGAAGCTTTCTTT.